The rows below give T cell receptor beta chains drawn from one sample of a study of blood T cell repertoires in COVID-19. Clones were read by immunoSEQ multiplex PCR, and TCRdb kept only the in-frame ones, dropping some. The repertoire holds more than 50,000 clones, with 80% to 95% as singletons. Sequenced sample: peripheral blood. The receptor set was obtained from a human donor with active COVID-19. The donor label of this sample is uncertain. CDR3s include the opening cysteine and the closing phenylalanine or tryptophan. A D gene is named only where the DNA matches it firmly. The size of a clone is reported for some rows only, either as once, few or many, or as a class for expanded clones.

size: .; V: TRBV7-9; J: TRBJ2-1; D: TRBD1; CDR3: CASSLLQGAPYNEQFF; DNA: TGTGCCAGCAGCCTACTACAGGGGGCACCCTACAATGAGCAGTTCTTC
size: .; V: TRBV25-1; J: TRBJ1-1; D: .; CDR3: CASSEILGSEAFF; DNA: TGTGCCAGCAGTGAAATTCTGGGCAGTGAAGCTTTCTTT
size: few; V: TRBV18; J: TRBJ1-2; D: .; CDR3: CASSPDSANYGYTF; DNA: TGTGCCAGCTCACCGGACAGTGCTAACTATGGCTACACCTTC
size: .; V: TRBV9; J: TRBJ2-5; D: TRBD2; CDR3: CASSVGNSGGAETQYF; DNA: TGTGCCAGCAGCGTAGGGAATAGCGGGGGGGCGGAGACCCAGTACTTC
size: .; V: TRBV30; J: TRBJ2-7; D: .; CDR3: CAWRQASYEQYF; DNA: TGTGCCTGGAGACAGGCATCCTACGAGCAGTACTTC
size: .; V: TRBV3-1/TRBV3-2; J: TRBJ1-1; D: .; CDR3: CASSQDHKGLGTEAFF; DNA: TGTGCCAGCAGCCAAGATCACAAGGGGCTGGGCACTGAAGCTTTCTTT
size: .; V: TRBV4-1; J: TRBJ1-4; D: TRBD1; CDR3: CASSRARGATNEKLFF; DNA: TGCGCCAGCAGCCGGGCCAGGGGGGCAACTAATGAAAAACTGTTTTTT
size: once; V: TRBV2; J: TRBJ2-2; D: TRBD2; CDR3: CASRELAGVTGELFF; DNA: TGTGCCAGCAGGGAACTAGCGGGGGTGACCGGGGAGCTGTTTTTT
size: .; V: TRBV6-6; J: TRBJ1-1; D: TRBD1; CDR3: CASSRQGYTEAFF; DNA: TGTGCCAGCAGCCGACAGGGATACACTGAAGCTTTCTTT
size: .; V: TRBV7-8; J: TRBJ1-4; D: TRBD1; CDR3: CASSFRDRVTNEKLFF; DNA: TGTGCCAGCAGCTTCCGGGACAGGGTGACTAATGAAAAACTGTTTTTT
size: .; V: TRBV27; J: TRBJ2-6; D: .; CDR3: CASSFSSGANVLTF; DNA: TGTGCCAGCAGTTTCAGCTCTGGGGCCAACGTCCTGACTTTC
size: few; V: TRBV10-3; J: TRBJ2-3; D: .; CDR3: CAVLGGGDTDTQYF; DNA: TGTGCCGTCCTAGGGGGGGGAGACACAGATACGCAGTATTTT
size: .; V: TRBV23-1; J: TRBJ1-5; D: .; CDR3: CASSQSEEVNQPQHF; DNA: TGCGCCAGCAGTCAATCCGAGGAAGTCAATCAGCCCCAGCATTTT
size: few; V: TRBV5-1; J: TRBJ2-2; D: .; CDR3: CASSPGQLTNTGELFF; DNA: TGCGCCAGCAGCCCCGGACAGCTTACGAACACCGGGGAGCTGTTTTTT
size: .; V: TRBV20-1; J: TRBJ1-5; D: .; CDR3: CSASPGGSNQPQHF; DNA: TGCAGTGCTAGTCCAGGAGGCAGCAATCAGCCCCAGCATTTT
size: .; V: TRBV19; J: TRBJ2-1; D: .; CDR3: CATKLYTGSNNEQFF; DNA: TGTGCCACCAAATTATACACGGGGTCGAACAATGAGCAGTTCTTC
size: large; V: TRBV3-1/TRBV3-2; J: TRBJ2-1; D: TRBD1; CDR3: CARGTGVCNEQFF; DNA: TGTGCCAGGGGGACAGGGGTTTGCAATGAGCAGTTCTTC
size: .; V: TRBV6-6; J: TRBJ2-1; D: .; CDR3: CASKQPGLGSYNEQFF; DNA: TGTGCCAGCAAGCAACCGGGACTCGGTTCCTACAATGAGCAGTTCTTC
size: .; V: TRBV7-2; J: TRBJ2-5; D: .; CDR3: CASSLVGGSLETQYF; DNA: TGTGCCAGCAGCTTAGTTGGGGGCAGTTTGGAGACCCAGTACTTC
size: .; V: TRBV12-5; J: TRBJ1-6; D: .; CDR3: CASGFGQNNSPLHF; DNA: TGTGCTAGTGGTTTCGGACAGAACAATTCACCCCTCCACTTT
size: .; V: TRBV6-2/TRBV6-3; J: TRBJ2-1; D: TRBD2; CDR3: CASSSGGPSSNEQFF; DNA: TGTGCCAGCAGTAGCGGGGGGCCCTCTTCCAATGAGCAGTTCTTC
size: once; V: TRBV7-9; J: TRBJ1-5; D: TRBD1; CDR3: CASSPGDRDGQPQHF; DNA: TGTGCCAGCAGCCCAGGGGACAGGGATGGTCAGCCCCAGCATTTT
size: .; V: TRBV19; J: TRBJ1-1; D: TRBD1; CDR3: CASSYGTGDVDTEAFF; DNA: TGTGCCAGTAGCTACGGGACAGGGGATGTTGACACTGAAGCTTTCTTT
size: .; V: TRBV28; J: TRBJ2-7; D: TRBD1; CDR3: CASNTGATSYEQYF; DNA: TGTGCCAGCAATACAGGGGCCACCTCCTACGAGCAGTACTTC
size: .; V: TRBV7-3; J: TRBJ2-3; D: .; CDR3: CASSLWASQDTQYF; DNA: TGTGCCAGCAGCTTATGGGCCTCGCAGGATACGCAGTATTTT
size: .; V: TRBV5-1; J: TRBJ1-1; D: TRBD1; CDR3: CASSILGRGRNTEAFF; DNA: TGCGCCAGCAGCATCCTCGGCAGGGGGCGAAACACTGAAGCTTTCTTT
size: once; V: TRBV9; J: TRBJ1-1; D: .; CDR3: CASSAGGLNTEAFF; DNA: TGTGCCAGCAGCGCTGGGGGGTTGAACACTGAAGCTTTCTTT
size: .; V: TRBV7-8; J: TRBJ2-7; D: TRBD1; CDR3: CASSSLRGQASYEQYF; DNA: TGTGCCAGCAGCTCCCTTCGGGGACAGGCTTCCTACGAGCAGTACTTC
size: .; V: TRBV5-1; J: TRBJ1-3; D: .; CDR3: CASSSGQLAGNTIYF; DNA: TGCGCCAGCAGCTCTGGACAGCTGGCTGGAAACACCATATATTTT
size: .; V: TRBV5-1; J: TRBJ1-4; D: .; CDR3: CASSSTGRANEKLFF; DNA: TGCGCCAGCAGCTCAACAGGGAGGGCTAATGAAAAACTGTTTTTT
size: .; V: TRBV7-9; J: TRBJ1-1; D: .; CDR3: CASSLRDGGATEAFF; DNA: TGTGCCAGCAGCCTCCGGGACGGAGGGGCCACTGAAGCTTTCTTT
size: .; V: TRBV6-5; J: TRBJ2-3; D: TRBD1; CDR3: CASSYSRQGPDTQYF; DNA: TGTGCCAGCAGTTACTCTCGACAGGGACCAGATACGCAGTATTTT
size: .; V: TRBV19; J: TRBJ2-2; D: .; CDR3: CASRQGGRRNTGELFF; DNA: TGTGCCAGTCGACAGGGTGGGAGGAGAAACACCGGGGAGCTGTTTTTT
size: once; V: TRBV24-1; J: TRBJ2-5; D: .; CDR3: CATSDGGQETQYF; DNA: TGTGCCACCAGTGACGGGGGACAAGAGACCCAGTACTTC
size: once; V: TRBV20-1; J: TRBJ2-3; D: TRBD1; CDR3: CSAGTGDTQYF; DNA: TGCAGTGCTGGGACAGGGGATACGCAGTATTTT
size: .; V: TRBV30; J: TRBJ1-1; D: .; CDR3: CAWSVRRGNTEAFF; DNA: TGTGCCTGGAGTGTACGTAGGGGTAACACTGAAGCTTTCTTT
size: .; V: TRBV6-5; J: TRBJ2-7; D: TRBD1; CDR3: CASSRTGGSYEQYF; DNA: TGTGCCAGCAGTCGGACAGGGGGCTCCTACGAGCAGTACTTC
size: .; V: TRBV11-2; J: TRBJ2-7; D: .; CDR3: CASSFTGEDEQYF; DNA: TGTGCCAGCAGCTTTACAGGGGAGGACGAGCAGTACTTC
size: .; V: TRBV7-9; J: TRBJ1-1; D: .; CDR3: CASSDREMNTEAFF; DNA: TGTGCCAGCAGCGATAGGGAGATGAACACTGAAGCTTTCTTT
size: .; V: TRBV3-1/TRBV3-2; J: TRBJ1-2; D: .; CDR3: CASSQEGGGGNYGYTF; DNA: TGTGCCAGCAGCCAAGAGGGGGGCGGGGGTAACTATGGCTACACCTTC